This T cell receptor (beta chain) was retrieved from a study of T cell repertoires in cytomegalovirus infection. This clonotype showed up just a few times. TCRdb called the reads again in MiXCR, with one record for every CDR3 protein. The sample shows 150,000 to 200,000 distinct CDR3 sequences, approximately 20% of them seen only once. The CDR3 covers 14 residues. Germline V gene lookup returns CDR1 MNHEY and CDR2 SMNVEV (reference sequence). The V gene lost 7 bases and the J gene lost 7 bases, with 14 bases spanning the gap. Sequencing input: PBMCs. This chain connects TRBV27 to TRBJ1-6; D might be TRBD1 (6 bases). The source of this sequence is a human donor in good health (CMV status not recorded). Some clones in this sample may be carry-over from other donors' samples. CDR3 loop: CASTYGTRNSPLHF. The CDR3 DNA is TGTGCCAGCACCTATGGGACACGGAATTCACCCCTCCACTTT.